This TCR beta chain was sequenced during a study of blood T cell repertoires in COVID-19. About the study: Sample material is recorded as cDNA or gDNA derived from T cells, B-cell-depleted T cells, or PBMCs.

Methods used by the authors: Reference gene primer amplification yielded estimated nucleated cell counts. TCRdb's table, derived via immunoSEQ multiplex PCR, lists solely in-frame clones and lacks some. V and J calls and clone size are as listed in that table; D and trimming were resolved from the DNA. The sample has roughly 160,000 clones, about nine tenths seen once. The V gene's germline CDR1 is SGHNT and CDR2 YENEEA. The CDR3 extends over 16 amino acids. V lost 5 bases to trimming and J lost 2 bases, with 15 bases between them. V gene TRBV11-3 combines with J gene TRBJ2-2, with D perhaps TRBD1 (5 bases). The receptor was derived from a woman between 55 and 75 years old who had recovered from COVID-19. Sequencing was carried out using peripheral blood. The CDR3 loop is CASSQPGRANTGELFF. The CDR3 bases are TGTGCCAGCAGCCAGCCAGGCAGGGCTAACACCGGGGAGCTGTTTTTT.